What follows are 22 T cell receptor beta chains derived from one specimen sequenced in a study of blood T cell repertoires in COVID-19. Clones were read by immunoSEQ multiplex PCR, and TCRdb kept only the in-frame ones, dropping some. The repertoire consists of about 380,000 clones, with more than 70% occurring once and the leading ten covering approximately 1.2%. Sequencing was performed on PBMCs or T cells enriched from blood (not recorded which). The receptors stem from a man in his thirties or forties who had recovered from COVID-19.

The sample holds a few counts of this clone. The chain is built from TRBV21-1 and TRBJ1-2. TRBV21-1 is assigned pseudogene status. The CDR3 has 20 residues. CDR3 in DNA: TGTGCCAGCAGCAAAGACCCCCTGTGGCGGGACTCCTCCGGGGGACATGGCTACACCTTC. It yields the protein CASSKDPLWRDSSGGHGYTF.

This chain connects TRBV30 to TRBJ1-2, with a tentative D call TRBD1 (6 bases). V was pared by 4 bases and J by 0 bases, with 21 bases between. The CDR3 loop spans 17 amino acids. CDR1 is GTSNPN and CDR2 is SVGIG in the germline V gene (reference sequence). CDR3 in DNA: TGTGCCTGGACCTGGGGGCTAAAGAGGGGGTCTAACTATGGCTACACCTTC. Its translation is CAWTWGLKRGSNYGYTF.

The CDR3 loop reads CASKGDSSYEQYF. CDR3 nucleotide sequence: TGTGCCAGCAAGGGGGACAGTTCCTACGAGCAGTACTTC. The rearrangement joins TRBV2 to TRBJ2-7; TRBD1 matches at 7 bases. Germline CDR1 and CDR2: SNHLY and FYNNEI. V gave up 7 bases and J gave up 1 base; unmatched junction bases: 4. CDR3 length: 13 amino acids.

The V call is TRBV20-1, the J call TRBJ2-1; 7 bases are a match to TRBD2. Germline-derived CDR1 and CDR2 are DFQATT and SNEGSKA (reference sequence). The CDR3 sequence is 15 residues long. V lost 3 bases and J lost 8; bases outside the gene matches: 13. CDR3 region: CSASSPSGAGDEQFF. The CDR3 nucleotides are TGCAGTGCTAGTTCCCCGAGCGGGGCGGGCGATGAGCAGTTCTTC.

The chain links TRBV5-1 to TRBJ2-7; the match to TRBD1 covers 9 bases. With V trimmed by 4 bases and J by 5 bases, 7 bases remained unmatched. The CDR3 spans 14 residues. Germline loops: CDR1 SGHRS, CDR2 YFSETQ. As DNA, the CDR3 is TGCGCCAGCAGCGCCCGGGACAGGGTAGACGAGCAGTACTTC. Amino acid sequence: CASSARDRVDEQYF.

The V call is TRBV19, the J call TRBJ2-7; D perhaps matches TRBD2 (6 bases). Germline-derived CDR1 and CDR2 are LNHDA and SQIVND (reference sequence). Trimming pared 1 base from V and 3 bases from J, leaving 13 bases between. The CDR3 is made up of 15 amino acids. CDR3 coding DNA: TGTGCCAGTAGTATAGGGGCCGGGGGAAACTACGAGCAGTACTTC. This sequence encodes CASSIGAGGNYEQYF.

V usage is TRBV5-3 and J usage is TRBJ1-2; D uncertain. TRBV5-3 is noted as an ORF with a role that remains uncertain. V was shortened by 0 bases and J by 5 bases, with 14 bases between the two germline ends. This CDR3 spans 15 amino acids. The CDR3 loop is CARSLVCRTTYGYTF. CDR3 nucleotide sequence: TGTGCCAGAAGCTTGGTGTGCAGAACAACGTATGGCTACACCTTC.

This clone was seen a single time. The chain links TRBV19 to TRBJ1-1; 11 bases map to TRBD1. From germline, CDR1 is LNHDA and CDR2 SQIVND (reference sequence). J was trimmed by 4 bases and V by 6 bases; bases with no gene match: 4. This CDR3 region has 14 residues. In DNA, the CDR3 is TGTGCCAGTAGCCACGGGACAGGGGGCACTGAAGCTTTCTTT. It specifies CASSHGTGGTEAFF.

The genes are TRBV10-3 and TRBJ1-1; D is possibly TRBD1 (6 bases). The CDR3 runs to 13 residues. Looked up from germline, CDR1 is ENHRY and CDR2 is SYGVKD. V was pared by 4 bases and J by 5 bases, with 11 bases between. The CDR3 reads CAISVRGWTEAFF. CDR3 nucleotide sequence: TGTGCCATCAGTGTCAGGGGATGGACTGAAGCTTTCTTT.

The count of this clone is one. The CDR3 nucleotides read TGTGCCAGCAGCGCCTCCGGAGGGGCTAGTGGCTACACCTTC. Protein product: CASSASGGASGYTF. The chain has TRBV9 and TRBJ1-2; maybe TRBD1 (5 bases). The CDR3 loop spans 14 amino acids. CDR1 and CDR2 (germline): SGDLS, YYNGEE. With 3 bases removed from V and 7 bases from J, the gap between germline ends came to 16 bases.

The chain joins TRBV12-3 or TRBV12-4 to TRBJ1-1, with D perhaps TRBD1 (6 bases). The CDR3 consists of 11 residues. V was cut by 4 bases and J by 11 bases, with 11 bases left in between. CDR3 nucleotides: TGTGCCAGCAGTTCCGGGACAAGGGCTTTCTTT. Its translation: CASSSGTRAFF.

In this sample, this clone turned up a few times. The chain joins TRBV28 to TRBJ2-7; TRBD2 matches at 15 bases. V dropped 4 bases and J dropped 5; count of bases not matched to a gene: 3. The CDR3 is 15 residues long. Germline V gene data show CDR1 as MDHEN and CDR2 as SYDVKM. CDR3: CASSWGTSGGNEQYF. The CDR3 nucleotides read TGTGCCAGCAGTTGGGGGACTAGCGGGGGGAACGAGCAGTACTTC.

V usage is TRBV2 and J usage is TRBJ1-1; TRBD1 agrees at 9 bases. Germline V CDR1 and CDR2: SNHLY, FYNNEI. V shed 6 bases and J 1 base; nucleotides not matched to a gene: 3. The CDR3 loop spans 14 amino acids. The CDR3 DNA is TGTGCCAGCAGCTGGACAGGGGCGAACACTGAAGCTTTCTTT. This gives the protein CASSWTGANTEAFF.

This chain uses TRBV2 with TRBJ2-5; perhaps TRBD2 as D (5 bases). CDR1 and CDR2 from the germline V gene are SNHLY and FYNNEI. V dropped 0 bases and J dropped 3 bases, with 8 bases sitting between them. This CDR3 region has 14 residues. CDR3 loop: CASSEAAGEETQYF. CDR3 in DNA: TGTGCCAGCAGTGAAGCAGCCGGGGAAGAGACCCAGTACTTC.

V usage is TRBV10-1 and J usage is TRBJ2-3, with 8 bases fitting TRBD1. V shed 1 base, J shed 8 bases, and the junction held 11 bases outside the gene matches. Looked up from germline, CDR1 is WNHNN and CDR2 is SYGVQD (reference sequence). The CDR3 extends over 16 amino acids. The CDR3 DNA sequence: TGCGCCAGCAGTGAGTATCGGGACAGGCGATACGGTACGCAGTATTTT. Translated: CASSEYRDRRYGTQYF.

The chain has TRBV9 and TRBJ2-5; the D gene is possibly TRBD2 (5 bases). The V end lost 0 bases, the J end lost 9 bases, and 18 bases lay between the germline ends. Germline V gives CDR1 SGDLS, CDR2 YYNGEE. The CDR3 runs to 15 residues. CDR3 residues: CASSVVGEDGGSQYF. The CDR3 DNA reads as TGTGCCAGCAGCGTAGTGGGTGAGGACGGCGGGTCCCAGTACTTC.

CDR3: CASSAGTGAGDEQYF. The CDR3 DNA sequence: TGTGCCAGCAGCGCCGGGACAGGGGCTGGCGACGAGCAGTACTTC. V gene TRBV5-4 combines with J gene TRBJ2-7, with TRBD1 matching 10 bases. CDR1 is SGHNT and CDR2 is YYREEE in the germline V gene (reference sequence). With 4 bases clipped from V and 5 bases from J, the junction kept 9 bases outside the gene matches. CDR3 length: 15 amino acids.

The rearrangement links TRBV6-5 to TRBJ1-1, with 11 positions matching TRBD1. With 0 bases clipped from V and 4 bases from J, the junction kept 4 bases outside the gene matches. The CDR3 extends over 16 amino acids. Germline V gene sequence: CDR1 MNHEY, CDR2 SVGAGI. In DNA, the CDR3 is TGTGCCAGCAGTTACTCGGGAGGGACAGGGGGCACTGAAGCTTTCTTT. This sequence encodes CASSYSGGTGGTEAFF.

This clone came up once. V is TRBV18 and J is TRBJ2-5; tentative D call: TRBD2 (5 bases). The CDR3 extends over 12 amino acids. V was cut by 8 bases and J by 2 bases, with 9 bases left in between. Germline V gene lookup returns CDR1 KGHSH and CDR2 LQKENI. CDR3 DNA: TGTGCCAGCGCGCCGGGACAAGAGACCCAGTACTTC. Amino acids: CASAPGQETQYF.

The chain is built from TRBV4-2 and TRBJ1-2; D is uncertain. The ends were cut back, 0 bases at V and 4 bases at J, with 9 bases in the middle. This CDR3 spans 14 amino acids. From germline, CDR1 is LGHNA and CDR2 YNFKEQ. CDR3 residues: CASSQDTGAYGYTF. The DNA for the CDR3 is TGTGCCAGCAGCCAAGATACCGGAGCCTATGGCTACACCTTC.

The gene calls are TRBV28 and TRBJ1-1, with D perhaps matching TRBD1 (5 bases). The length of the CDR3 is 10 residues. V was clipped by 7 bases and J by 12 bases, with 12 bases between them. The germline V gene encodes CDR1 MDHEN and CDR2 SYDVKM. DNA of the CDR3: TGTGCCAGCAACGGGGGGGGGTCTTTCTTT. It encodes CASNGGGSFF.

V is TRBV18 and J is TRBJ1-5; TRBD1 is a possible D gene (5 bases). Trimming stripped 3 bases from V and 2 bases from J, with 11 bases between. The CDR3 is 15 residues long. Germline V CDR1 and CDR2: KGHSH, LQKENI. This CDR3 is CASSPTGDGNQPQHF. The CDR3 DNA reads as TGTGCCAGCTCACCGACGGGGGACGGCAATCAGCCCCAGCATTTT.